This T cell receptor (beta chain) was obtained from a study of T-cell reconstitution after alpha-beta-depleted transplantation in children. The CDR3 runs 14 residues. Looked up from germline, CDR1 is MNHEY and CDR2 is SVGAGI. V shed 2 bases and J shed 7 bases, with 12 bases lying between them. A TCRbeta library incorporating unique molecular identifiers was prepared. From the PCR reads, TCRdb called clonotypes with MiXCR, one entry per CDR3 protein. The sample includes under 350,000 distinct CDR3 sequences, 9.5% to 10% of them seen just once. This chain links TRBV6-5 with TRBJ1-3, with unresolved D. The specimen comprised PBMCs from the stem cell graft donor, sampled from the stem cell graft. This receptor was obtained from a human donor who donated a stem cell graft to a child with SCID. The CDR3 sequence is CASSYGRSSNTIYF. CDR3 DNA sequence: TGTGCCAGCAGTTACGGGCGGAGTTCCAACACCATATATTTT.